Sample share makes the clone carrying this TCR beta chain large. Its matching antigen is unknown. The sample is drawn from a study of circulating CD8 cells and anti-PD-1 response in melanoma. Study findings and constraints: Published repertoire comparisons used only baseline and M1 samples from a small cohort with few responders. No tumor material was available, so peptide assays assessed reactivity. Patients included both untreated and previously treated individuals.

Sorting of live CD3+CD8+TCRalphabeta+ cells by PD-1 and/or TIGIT gave four subsets. Each library started from about 14 ng of total RNA using the QIAseq Immune Repertoire TCR panel. TCRdb reprocessed the reads via MiXCR and lists one record per CDR3 protein. The table shows about 400 distinct CDR3 sequences, with 5.5% to 7% occurring only once. The CDR3 is made up of 15 amino acids. Trimming took 3 bases from V and 7 from J; bases not matched to a gene: 7. Germline V CDR1 and CDR2: MNHEY, SMNVEV (reference sequence). The chain has TRBV27 and TRBJ2-1; the match to TRBD2 covers 9 bases. This sample comprised CD8+ T cells from PBMCs, obtained at baseline or after one month of anti-PD-1 therapy (not recorded which). The TCR sequence derives from a human donor with melanoma. The CDR3 region has the DNA TGTGCCAGCAGTTTCGTGTCTAGCGGGAATAATGAGCAGTTCTTC. Protein sequence: CASSFVSSGNNEQFF.